The present TCR beta chain was sequenced within a study of T cells after yellow fever vaccination. Looking at the study overall: Fractions containing few cells were prepared with SMART-Seq v4 Ultra Low Input.

In regard to this clonotype: No antigen is known for it.

Study-level findings and limits: A limited proportion of clonotypes was detected within both the CD4 and CD8 compartments. Abundant clonotypes from the bulk population could get into FACS-sorted repertoires as contaminants.

Template switching by 5'RACE produced TCR cDNA, adding a universal primer site and UMIs. TCRdb re-derived calls from the 5' RACE reads in MiXCR, one entry per CDR3 protein. The sample contains more than 300,000 distinct CDR3 sequences, around 10% of which appear only once. V was cut by 6 bases and J by 8 bases, with 13 bases left in between. The CDR3 totals 13 residues. Germline V gene lookup returns CDR1 MNHEY and CDR2 SVGAGI. Sample: CD4+ T cells sorted from PBMCs, taken 45 days after the yellow fever booster vaccination. The chain uses TRBV6-5 and TRBJ2-2; D is perhaps TRBD1 (5 bases). The clonotype was recovered from a man between 18 and 29 years old who received the YFV17D yellow fever vaccine. CDR3 sequence (DNA): TGTGCCAGCAGGCAGGGCGTGACGGGGGAGCTGTTTTTT. Its protein product is CASRQGVTGELFF.